This TCR beta chain was sequenced for a study of shared clonotypes between healthy human individuals. Study summary: Each donor had three CD4 naive, three CD4 memory, two CD8 naive and one CD8 memory plate.

Combining CD45RO+ cells with CCR7-negative CD45RA+ TemRA cells gave CD8 memory. Every subset had its genomic DNA shared out evenly among several immunoSEQ plates. Using immunoSEQ multiplex PCR, the repertoire was profiled, and TCRdb retains in-frame clones only, with some absent. The repertoire has some 700,000 clones, less than 95% of them found once; the top ten carry 30% to 40%. The CDR3 covers 15 residues. The V gene end was trimmed by 1 base and the J gene end by 8 bases; junction bases not matched to a gene: 5. Germline CDR1 is SEHNR and CDR2 is FQNEAQ (reference sequence). J is TRBJ2-1 and V is TRBV7-9, with 10 bases lining up with TRBD2. The TCR sequence derives from a man younger than 35 in good health. Some clones in this sample may be carry-over from other donors' samples. Sequenced sample: memory CD8+ T cells from PBMCs. Sample subset: CD45RO+ cells pooled with CCR7-negative TemRA cells. CDR3 coding DNA: TGTGCCAGCAGCTTAGGGGGACTAGCGCGGGATGAGCAGTTCTTC. This translates into CASSLGGLARDEQFF.